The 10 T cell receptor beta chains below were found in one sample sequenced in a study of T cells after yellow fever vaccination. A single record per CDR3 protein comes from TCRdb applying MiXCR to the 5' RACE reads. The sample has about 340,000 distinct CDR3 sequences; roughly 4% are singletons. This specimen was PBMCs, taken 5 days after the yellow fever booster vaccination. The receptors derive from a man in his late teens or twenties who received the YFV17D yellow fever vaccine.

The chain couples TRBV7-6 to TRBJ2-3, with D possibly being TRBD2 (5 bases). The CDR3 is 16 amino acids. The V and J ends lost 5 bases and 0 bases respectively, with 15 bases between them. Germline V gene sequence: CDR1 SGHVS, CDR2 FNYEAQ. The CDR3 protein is CASSNQGRASTDTQYF. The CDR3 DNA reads TGTGCCAGCAGCAATCAAGGGCGGGCTAGCACAGATACGCAGTATTTT.

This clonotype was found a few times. CDR3 bases: TGCAGTGCCAGGAGCAGCTACTCCTACGAGCAGTACTTC. It is translated as CSARSSYSYEQYF. J is TRBJ2-7 and V is TRBV20-1; D is ambiguous. This CDR3 spans 13 amino acids. Trimming left V 6 bases short and J 0 bases short, with 12 bases between. Germline-derived CDR1 and CDR2 are DFQATT and SNEGSKA (reference sequence).

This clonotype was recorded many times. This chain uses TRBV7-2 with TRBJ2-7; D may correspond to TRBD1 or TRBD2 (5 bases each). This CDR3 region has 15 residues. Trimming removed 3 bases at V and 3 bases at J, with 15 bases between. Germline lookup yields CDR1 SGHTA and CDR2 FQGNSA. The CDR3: CASSFLGTAFYEQYF. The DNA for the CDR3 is TGTGCCAGCAGCTTCCTTGGGACGGCCTTCTACGAGCAGTACTTC. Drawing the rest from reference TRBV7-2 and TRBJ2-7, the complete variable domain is GAGVSQSPSNKVTEKGKDVELRCDPISGHTALYWYRQSLGQGLEFLIYFQGNSAPDKSGLPSDRFSAERTGGSVSTLTIQRTQQEDSAVYLCASSFLGTAFYEQYFGPGTRLTVT.

This CDR3 reads CAWSRGGSYEQYF. The CDR3 DNA reads TGTGCCTGGAGTAGGGGGGGATCCTACGAGCAGTACTTC. The chain links TRBV30 to TRBJ2-7; possible D gene TRBD2, 7 bases. Trimming stripped 2 bases from V and 1 base from J, with 9 bases between. The CDR3 is 13 residues long. Germline-derived CDR1 and CDR2 are GTSNPN and SVGIG (reference sequence).

This CDR3 is CSAPTPQATNEKLFF. CDR3 nucleotide sequence: TGCAGTGCGCCGACCCCACAGGCAACTAATGAAAAACTGTTTTTT. V gene TRBV20-1 combines with J gene TRBJ1-4, with D maybe TRBD1 (5 bases). CDR3 size: 15 residues. CDR1 is DFQATT and CDR2 is SNEGSKA in the germline V gene (reference sequence). With 6 bases removed from V and 0 bases from J, the gap between germline ends came to 14 bases.

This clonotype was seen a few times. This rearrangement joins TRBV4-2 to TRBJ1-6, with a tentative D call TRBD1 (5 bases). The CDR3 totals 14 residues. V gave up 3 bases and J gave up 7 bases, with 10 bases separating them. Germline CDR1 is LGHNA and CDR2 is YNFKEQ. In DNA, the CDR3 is TGTGCCAGCAGCCAGGGACTTGGAAATTCACCCCTCCACTTT. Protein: CASSQGLGNSPLHF.

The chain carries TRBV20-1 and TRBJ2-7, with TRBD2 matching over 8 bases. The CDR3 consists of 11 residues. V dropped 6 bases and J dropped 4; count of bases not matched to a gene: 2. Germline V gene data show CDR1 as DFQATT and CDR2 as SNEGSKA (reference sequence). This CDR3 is CSALAGYEQYF. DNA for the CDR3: TGCAGTGCGTTAGCGGGGTACGAGCAGTACTTC.

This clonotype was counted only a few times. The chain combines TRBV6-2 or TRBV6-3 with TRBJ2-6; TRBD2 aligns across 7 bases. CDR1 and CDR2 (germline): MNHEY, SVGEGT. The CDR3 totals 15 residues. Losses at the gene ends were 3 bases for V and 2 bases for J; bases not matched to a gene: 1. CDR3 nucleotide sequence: TGTGCCAGCAGTTATGGGGGGGCTGGGGCCAACGTCCTGACTTTC. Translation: CASSYGGAGANVLTF.

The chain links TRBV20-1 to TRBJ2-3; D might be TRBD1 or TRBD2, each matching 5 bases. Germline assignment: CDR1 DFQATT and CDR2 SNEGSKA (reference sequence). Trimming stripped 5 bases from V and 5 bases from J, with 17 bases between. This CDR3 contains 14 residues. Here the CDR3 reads CSAGGSMRGDTQYF. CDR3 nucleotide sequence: TGCAGTGCTGGCGGTTCCATGAGGGGAGATACGCAGTATTTT.

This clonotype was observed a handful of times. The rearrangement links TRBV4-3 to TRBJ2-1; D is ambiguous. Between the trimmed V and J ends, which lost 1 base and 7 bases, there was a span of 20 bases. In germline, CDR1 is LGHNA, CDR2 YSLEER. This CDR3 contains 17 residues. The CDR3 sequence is CASSQVVVWTESNEQFF. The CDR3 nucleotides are TGCGCCAGCAGCCAAGTCGTTGTCTGGACGGAATCGAATGAGCAGTTCTTC.